This is a list of T cell receptor beta chains from one sample in a study of naive and memory T cell subsets. Using its own MiXCR run on the UMI-ligation and nested PCR reads, TCRdb lists one record per CDR3 protein. Of approximately 22,000 distinct CDR3 sequences in the sample, around 6% were seen once. The starting material was skin, obtained from a tuberculin skin test site. These receptors all come from an adult in good health. Both conserved end residues are part of each CDR3. The D gene is left open where the match is weak. Size is stated for part of the rows, as once, few or many counts, or as a class when the clone is expanded.

v_call: TRBV3-1
d_call: TRBD1
j_call: TRBJ2-5
clone_size: many
cdr3_nt: TGTGCCAGCAGCCGGACAGGGGCGGAGGGGACCCAGTACTTC
cdr3_aa: CASSRTGAEGTQYF

v_call: TRBV12-3/TRBV12-4
d_call: TRBD1
j_call: TRBJ1-2
clone_size: few
cdr3_nt: TGTGCCAGCAGATCTCTTGGACAGGGAAATGGCTACACCTTC
cdr3_aa: CASRSLGQGNGYTF

v_call: TRBV12-3/TRBV12-4
d_call: NA
j_call: TRBJ1-2
clone_size: many
cdr3_nt: TGTGCCAGCAGTTTAAGCGTCTCCTATGGCTACACCTTC
cdr3_aa: CASSLSVSYGYTF

v_call: TRBV5-5
d_call: NA
j_call: TRBJ2-2
clone_size: many
cdr3_nt: TGTGCCAGCAGCTTCCGGCTAGCCCCCGGGGAGCTGTTTTTT
cdr3_aa: CASSFRLAPGELFF

v_call: TRBV20-1
d_call: TRBD1
j_call: TRBJ2-7
clone_size: many
cdr3_nt: TGCAGTGCTAGAGATCCGGAGACAGGGGGCTACGAGCAGTACTTC
cdr3_aa: CSARDPETGGYEQYF

v_call: TRBV7-9
d_call: NA
j_call: TRBJ2-7
clone_size: NA
cdr3_nt: TGTGCCAGCAGCTTAGAACCCCCGGGGGAGCAGTACTTC
cdr3_aa: CASSLEPPGEQYF

v_call: TRBV2
d_call: TRBD2
j_call: TRBJ2-2
clone_size: NA
cdr3_nt: TGTGCCAGCAGCGTCGGGGGGACCACCGGGGAGCTGTTTTTT
cdr3_aa: CASSVGGTTGELFF

v_call: TRBV5-1
d_call: TRBD1
j_call: TRBJ2-3
clone_size: many
cdr3_nt: TGCGCCAGCAGCCCCCTAGGGACAGGGGCAGATACGCAGTATTTT
cdr3_aa: CASSPLGTGADTQYF

v_call: TRBV6-1
d_call: NA
j_call: TRBJ2-5
clone_size: many
cdr3_nt: TGTGCCACGTGGACAGAGAGTCAAGAGACCCAGTACTTC
cdr3_aa: CATWTESQETQYF

v_call: TRBV19
d_call: NA
j_call: TRBJ2-1
clone_size: medium-sized
cdr3_nt: TGTGCCAGTAGTAGAGCCGGCTGGCAAATCGCCAGGCGGGATGAGCAGTTCTTC
cdr3_aa: CASSRAGWQIARRDEQFF

v_call: TRBV3-1
d_call: TRBD2
j_call: TRBJ2-1
clone_size: few
cdr3_nt: TGTGCCAGCAGCCCAGGCCTAGCGGGAGGCGGTGAGCAGTTCTTC
cdr3_aa: CASSPGLAGGGEQFF

v_call: TRBV7-2
d_call: NA
j_call: TRBJ1-6
clone_size: many
cdr3_nt: TGTGCCAGCAGCTTAGCGGGAGCAGGAACGAACTATAATTCACCCCTCCACTTT
cdr3_aa: CASSLAGAGTNYNSPLHF

v_call: TRBV20-1
d_call: NA
j_call: TRBJ1-5
clone_size: many
cdr3_nt: TGCAGTGCTAGAGGCCGGCGAGCAGGTAGCAATCAGCCCCAGCATTTT
cdr3_aa: CSARGRRAGSNQPQHF

v_call: TRBV27
d_call: NA
j_call: TRBJ1-1
clone_size: few
cdr3_nt: TGTGCCACGTCTCCGGGACACCTCACTGAAGCTTTCTTT
cdr3_aa: CATSPGHLTEAFF

v_call: TRBV9
d_call: NA
j_call: TRBJ1-5
clone_size: few
cdr3_nt: TGTGCCAGCAGCGTAGACGGGGCGGTTCAGCCCCAGCATTTT
cdr3_aa: CASSVDGAVQPQHF

v_call: TRBV6-2/TRBV6-3
d_call: NA
j_call: TRBJ1-1
clone_size: many
cdr3_nt: TGTGCCAGCAGCAGAGGGACCTCCCGGGAAGCTTTCTTT
cdr3_aa: CASSRGTSREAFF

v_call: TRBV29-1
d_call: NA
j_call: TRBJ1-1
clone_size: medium-sized
cdr3_nt: TGCAGCGTTGACAACACGAACACTGAAGCTTTCTTT
cdr3_aa: CSVDNTNTEAFF

v_call: TRBV7-2
d_call: TRBD2
j_call: TRBJ2-7
clone_size: many
cdr3_nt: TGTGCCAGCAGCTTAGTACCCAGCGGGAGGGCGGGTGAGCAGTACTTC
cdr3_aa: CASSLVPSGRAGEQYF

v_call: TRBV6-6
d_call: TRBD2
j_call: TRBJ2-1
clone_size: few
cdr3_nt: TGTGCCAGCAGTCACAGCGGGAGACAATCTATTGAGCAGTTCTTC
cdr3_aa: CASSHSGRQSIEQFF

v_call: TRBV7-2
d_call: NA
j_call: TRBJ2-3
clone_size: medium-sized
cdr3_nt: TGTGCCAGCAGTCGGCGGGATTCCACAGATACGCAGTATTTT
cdr3_aa: CASSRRDSTDTQYF

v_call: TRBV20-1
d_call: TRBD2
j_call: TRBJ2-5
clone_size: NA
cdr3_nt: TGCAGTGCATCAGGACTAGCGGGAGTACTACAAGAGACCCAGTACTTC
cdr3_aa: CSASGLAGVLQETQYF

v_call: TRBV27
d_call: TRBD1
j_call: TRBJ2-7
clone_size: many
cdr3_nt: TGTGCCAGCAGTTGGACAGGGAAGCACGAGCAGTACTTC
cdr3_aa: CASSWTGKHEQYF

v_call: TRBV29-1
d_call: NA
j_call: TRBJ2-4
clone_size: many
cdr3_nt: TGCAGCGCGCTAGGGGCACAAGCCAAAAACATTCAGTACTTC
cdr3_aa: CSALGAQAKNIQYF

v_call: TRBV28
d_call: NA
j_call: TRBJ1-2
clone_size: many
cdr3_nt: TGTGCCAGCAGTTTATCCGACAGTGGCTATGGCTACACCTTC
cdr3_aa: CASSLSDSGYGYTF

v_call: TRBV20-1
d_call: TRBD2
j_call: TRBJ2-1
clone_size: many
cdr3_nt: TGCAGTGCTAGGGGGAGGGTGGGGAAGTCCTACAATGAGCAGTTCTTC
cdr3_aa: CSARGRVGKSYNEQFF

v_call: TRBV11-1
d_call: TRBD2
j_call: TRBJ2-7
clone_size: many
cdr3_nt: TGTGCCAGCAGCACTCCCCGAGCCGGGCGCGCGGGAGCGGGCGAGCAGTACTTC
cdr3_aa: CASSTPRAGRAGAGEQYF

v_call: TRBV2
d_call: TRBD1
j_call: TRBJ2-7
clone_size: many
cdr3_nt: TGTGCCAGCAGATGGACAGGGGTCTCCTACGAGCAGTACTTC
cdr3_aa: CASRWTGVSYEQYF

v_call: TRBV2
d_call: NA
j_call: TRBJ2-2
clone_size: many
cdr3_nt: TGTGCCAGCAGTGAAGCCCAGGGTACCGGGGAGCTGTTTTTT
cdr3_aa: CASSEAQGTGELFF

v_call: TRBV20-1
d_call: TRBD1
j_call: TRBJ2-7
clone_size: many
cdr3_nt: TGCAGCGAGGCCTCCGGGACAGGGGGGAACGAGCAGTACTTC
cdr3_aa: CSEASGTGGNEQYF

v_call: TRBV12-3/TRBV12-4
d_call: TRBD1
j_call: TRBJ2-7
clone_size: medium-sized
cdr3_nt: TGTGCCAGCAGTTCCGTAACCCGGACAGGGGGCTACGAGCAGTACTTC
cdr3_aa: CASSSVTRTGGYEQYF

v_call: TRBV27
d_call: TRBD1
j_call: TRBJ1-4
clone_size: NA
cdr3_nt: TGTGCCAGCAGTCGGAGGACAGGGTATAAACTGTTTTTT
cdr3_aa: CASSRRTGYKLFF

v_call: TRBV20-1
d_call: TRBD2
j_call: TRBJ2-3
clone_size: many
cdr3_nt: TGCAGTGCTAGGGAACTAGCGGTCACAGATACGCAGTATTTT
cdr3_aa: CSARELAVTDTQYF

v_call: TRBV9
d_call: NA
j_call: TRBJ2-1
clone_size: many
cdr3_nt: TGTGCCAGCAGCGGGAGCGGTAGCTCCTACAATGAGCAGTTCTTC
cdr3_aa: CASSGSGSSYNEQFF

v_call: TRBV29-1
d_call: NA
j_call: TRBJ2-3
clone_size: medium-sized
cdr3_nt: TGCAGCGTTGAAGTGGATACGCAGTATTTT
cdr3_aa: CSVEVDTQYF

v_call: TRBV29-1
d_call: NA
j_call: TRBJ2-1
clone_size: medium-sized
cdr3_nt: TGCAGCGCCCACGCCCCCCATAGGAATGAGCAGTTCTTC
cdr3_aa: CSAHAPHRNEQFF

v_call: TRBV3-1
d_call: TRBD1
j_call: TRBJ1-4
clone_size: few
cdr3_nt: TGTGCCAGCAGCTACCGGGACAGGGTAGCGACTAATGAAAAACTGTTTTTT
cdr3_aa: CASSYRDRVATNEKLFF

v_call: TRBV4-1
d_call: NA
j_call: TRBJ2-3
clone_size: many
cdr3_nt: TGCGCCAGCAGCCGAGCAGGGGAGTGGGCAGATACGCAGTATTTT
cdr3_aa: CASSRAGEWADTQYF

v_call: TRBV28
d_call: NA
j_call: TRBJ2-7
clone_size: few
cdr3_nt: TGTGCCAGCAGCAGATCCTACGAGCAGTACTTC
cdr3_aa: CASSRSYEQYF

v_call: TRBV19
d_call: NA
j_call: TRBJ2-7
clone_size: few
cdr3_nt: TGTGCCAGTAGCCCGGGAAGGGGCGACTACGAGCAGTACTTC
cdr3_aa: CASSPGRGDYEQYF

v_call: TRBV20-1
d_call: TRBD2
j_call: TRBJ2-1
clone_size: NA
cdr3_nt: TGCAGTGCTAGGAATTCAGGTAGCGGGAGGGCCCTTTCCTACAATGAGCAGTTCTTC
cdr3_aa: CSARNSGSGRALSYNEQFF

v_call: TRBV19
d_call: NA
j_call: TRBJ1-5
clone_size: few
cdr3_nt: TGTGCCAGTAGTCTGGACAGCAGCAATCAGCCCCAGCATTTT
cdr3_aa: CASSLDSSNQPQHF

v_call: TRBV5-1
d_call: TRBD1
j_call: TRBJ1-1
clone_size: few
cdr3_nt: TGCGCCAGCAGCTTGAAACAGGGGGTGGAAGACACTGAAGCTTTCTTT
cdr3_aa: CASSLKQGVEDTEAFF

v_call: TRBV12-3/TRBV12-4
d_call: NA
j_call: TRBJ1-4
clone_size: NA
cdr3_nt: TGTGCCAGCAGTTTAGATCAAGCTAATGAAAAACTGTTTTTT
cdr3_aa: CASSLDQANEKLFF

v_call: TRBV19
d_call: TRBD1
j_call: TRBJ1-5
clone_size: many
cdr3_nt: TGTGCCAGTAGTTCCGGACAGGGAGGCAATCAGCCCCAGCATTTT
cdr3_aa: CASSSGQGGNQPQHF

v_call: TRBV20-1
d_call: TRBD2
j_call: TRBJ2-3
clone_size: few
cdr3_nt: TGCAGTGCTTCACTAGCGGGATTAGATACGCAGTATTTT
cdr3_aa: CSASLAGLDTQYF

v_call: TRBV6-5
d_call: TRBD1
j_call: TRBJ2-7
clone_size: many
cdr3_nt: TGTGCCAGCAGTTACTCGGGGACAGGGGGGGAAGAGCAGTACTTC
cdr3_aa: CASSYSGTGGEEQYF